Reported below is one T cell receptor (beta chain). Its antigen is as yet unknown. Amplified TCR beta CDR3 regions derived from RNA transcripts. Using the HTBI primer set, a first-round RT-PCR was run on the TCR CDR3. TCRdb reprocessed the multiplex PCR reads with MiXCR, giving one entry per CDR3 protein. This sample has some 180,000 distinct CDR3 sequences, with approximately 17% found just once. This sample is part of a study of T cells in Graves' hyperthyroidism and ophthalmopathy. Study findings and constraints: Ophthalmopathy got predicted by the model a median 6.5 months before its onset.

The clonotype originates from a woman aged 45-65 years with Graves' hyperthyroidism. Sequencing was carried out using blood.

The CDR3 DNA reads TGTGCCTGGAGTGTGAGGCAGGGGAGCTACAATGAGCAGTTCTTC. Amino acid sequence: CAWSVRQGSYNEQFF. V usage is TRBV30 and J usage is TRBJ2-1, with TRBD1 as a possible D gene (6 bases). There are 15 residues in the CDR3. V shed 0 bases and J shed 3 bases, with 12 bases lying between them. Germline V CDR1 and CDR2: GTSNPN, SVGIG (reference sequence). Variable domain in full (rest from reference TRBV30 and TRBJ2-1): SQTIHQWPATLVQPVGSPLSLECTVEGTSNPNLYWYRQAAGRGLQLLFYSVGIGQISSEVPQNLSASRPQDRQFILSSKKLLLSDSGFYLCAWSVRQGSYNEQFFGPGTRLTVL.